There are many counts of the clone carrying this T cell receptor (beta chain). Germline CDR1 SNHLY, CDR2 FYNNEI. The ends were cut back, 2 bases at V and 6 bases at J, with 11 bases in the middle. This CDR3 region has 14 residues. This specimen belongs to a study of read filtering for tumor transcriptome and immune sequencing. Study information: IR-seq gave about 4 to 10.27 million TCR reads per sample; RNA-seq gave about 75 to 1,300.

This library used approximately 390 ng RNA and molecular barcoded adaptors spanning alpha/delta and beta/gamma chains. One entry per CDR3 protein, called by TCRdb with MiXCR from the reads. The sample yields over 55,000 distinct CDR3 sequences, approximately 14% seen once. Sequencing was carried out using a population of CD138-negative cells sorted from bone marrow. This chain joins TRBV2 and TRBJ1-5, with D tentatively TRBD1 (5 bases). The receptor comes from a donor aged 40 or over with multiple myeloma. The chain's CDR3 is CASSETRGFQPQHF. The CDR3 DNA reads TGTGCCAGCAGTGAAACGAGGGGTTTTCAGCCCCAGCATTTT.